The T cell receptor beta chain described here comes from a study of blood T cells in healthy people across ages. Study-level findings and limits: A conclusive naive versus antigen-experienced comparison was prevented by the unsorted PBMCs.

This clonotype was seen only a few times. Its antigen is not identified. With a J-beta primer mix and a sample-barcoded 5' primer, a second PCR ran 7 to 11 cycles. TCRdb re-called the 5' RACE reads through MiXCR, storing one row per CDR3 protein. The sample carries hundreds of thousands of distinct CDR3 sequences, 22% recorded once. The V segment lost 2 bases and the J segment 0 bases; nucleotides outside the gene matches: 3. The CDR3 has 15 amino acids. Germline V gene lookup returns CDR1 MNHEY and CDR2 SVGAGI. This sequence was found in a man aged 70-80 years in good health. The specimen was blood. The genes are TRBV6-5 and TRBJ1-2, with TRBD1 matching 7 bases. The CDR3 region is CASSYTGTANYGYTF. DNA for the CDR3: TGTGCCAGCAGTTACACCGGGACAGCTAACTATGGCTACACCTTC.